This T cell receptor beta chain was identified during a study of graft-versus-host responses after intestinal transplantation. Study at large: Each recipient received a multivisceral, liver-intestinal, or isolated intestinal graft. For two to four years after anti-thymocyte globulin induction, all recipients took tacrolimus and steroids.

Generated by immunoSEQ multiplex PCR, the TCRdb table keeps only in-frame clones and is missing some. Here the sample spans 45,000 to 50,000 clones, about nine tenths being singletons. Regarding this clone: Antigen: not known.

Study-wide results and limits: Some GvH clones were seen earlier in gut or blood, suggesting intestinal origin. Early post-transplant HvG declines were associated with peak circulating GvH clone levels.

V was trimmed by 6 bases and J by 13 bases, leaving 19 bases between them. The germline gives CDR1 MNHNS, CDR2 SASEGT. The CDR3 spans 13 residues. The rearrangement uses TRBV6-1 and TRBJ2-1; D is perhaps TRBD2 (7 bases). The material was unstimulated CD4+ T cells sorted from spleen or lymph node cells, obtained before transplant. The TCR sequence derives from a human donor who was the organ donor for an intestinal transplant. The DNA of the CDR3 is TGTGCCAGCAGAGTCCCAGAGGGGGGGGGACAGTTCTTC. Residues: CASRVPEGGGQFF.